The 2 T cell receptor beta chains in this list originate from one sample, sequenced in a study of T cells in women clearing cervical HPV infection. Using immunoSEQ multiplex PCR, the repertoire was profiled, and TCRdb retains in-frame clones only, with some absent. The sample totals fewer than 35,000 clones; its top ten clones hold about a sixth. The specimen sequenced was blood buffy coat. The source is a woman between 18 and 70 years old with a cervical HPV16 infection that either progressed to CIN3+ or cleared (not recorded which).

On this clone: Sequencing ends 3 residues short of the CDR3 end; the germline J gene provides the rest. The V call is TRBV10-3, the J call TRBJ1-4; D gene unclear. With 11 bases removed from V and 5 bases from J, the gap between germline ends came to 15 bases. CDR1 ENHRY and CDR2 SYGVKD come from the germline V gene. The CDR3 runs 13 residues. This chain's CDR3 is CAAAIQVNEKLFF. CDR3 DNA, as far as it was read: TGTGCCGCTGCGATCCAAGTGAATGAAAAA.

With regard to this clone: The CDR3 goes on 3 residues after the read ends, and that part is filled in from the germline J gene. The chain combines TRBV7-6 with TRBJ2-3; TRBD1 might be the D (6 bases). V was clipped by 1 base and J by 6 bases, with 17 bases between them. From germline, CDR1 is SGHVS and CDR2 FNYEAQ. This CDR3 is built from 16 residues. The CDR3 bases that were read are TGTGCCAGCAGCTTAGTCGGCGGACAGCCACAGGATACG. Translation: CASSLVGGQPQDT. The whole CDR3 protein reads CASSLVGGQPQDTQYF. Complete variable domain (other parts from reference TRBV7-6 and TRBJ2-3): GAGVSQSPRYKVTKRGQDVALRCDPISGHVSLYWYRQALGQGPEFLTYFNYEAQQDKSGLPNDRFSAERPEGSISTLTIQRTEQRDSAMYRCASSLVGGQPQDTQYFGPGTRLTVL.